This TCR beta chain comes out of a study of CXCR3 chemokines and chemotherapy response in bladder cancer (dated 2022 in TCRdb). In the study overall: The study tested whether activity of the CXCR3 chemokine system within human bladder cancer tumors predicted response to chemotherapy.

Measured from the cysteine to the phenylalanine, the CDR3 is 17 residues long. Only the CDR3 DNA is retained, 51 bases long and in frame from the first base. Trimmed from V: 5 bases; trimmed from J: 0 bases; junction bases lacking a gene match: 10. The germline V gene sets CDR1 to MNHEY and CDR2 to SVGAGI. With regard to this clonotype: It has no known antigen specificity. No base qualities exist here, and no much larger clone lies one base off it.

Libraries were prepared through PCR. The data were produced on an Illumina HiSeq 2500. TCRdb applied fastp at Q25 and MiXCR to the public reads, then kept only in-frame beta chains. Merged by CDR3 protein, the rows form single entries marked with the most common genes and DNA. The sample table shows 2,500 to 3,500 distinct CDR3 sequences, and about 11% are seen once. Under 50% of the sample is held by the ten biggest clonotypes. Sampling was done from a patient whose treatment included neoadjuvant chemotherapy. The chain is made from TRBV6-5 and TRBJ1-5, and 7 bases in between align with TRBD1. The receptor was isolated from a human donor with bladder cancer that responded to neoadjuvant chemotherapy. The DNA sequence is given as TGTGCCAGCAGTCCCACACTGACAGGGAATAGCAATCAGCCCCAGCATTTT. It translates to CASSPTLTGNSNQPQHF.